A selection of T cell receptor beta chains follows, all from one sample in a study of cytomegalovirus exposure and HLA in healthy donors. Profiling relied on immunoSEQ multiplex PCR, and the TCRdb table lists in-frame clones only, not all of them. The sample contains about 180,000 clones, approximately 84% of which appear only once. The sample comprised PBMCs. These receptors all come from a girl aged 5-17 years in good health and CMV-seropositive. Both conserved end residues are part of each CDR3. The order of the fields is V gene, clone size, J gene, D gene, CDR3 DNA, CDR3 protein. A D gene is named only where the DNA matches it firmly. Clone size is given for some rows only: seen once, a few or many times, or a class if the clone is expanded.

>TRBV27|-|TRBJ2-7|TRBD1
TGTGCCAGCAGTTTATCGATAGCAGGGGGCTACGAGCAGTACTTC
CASSLSIAGGYEQYF
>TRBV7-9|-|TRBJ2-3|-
TGTGCCAGCAGTCCCCCAGGGGACGGTTCAGATACGCAGTATTTT
CASSPPGDGSDTQYF
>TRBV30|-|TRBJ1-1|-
TGTGCCTGGAGGGAACAGGGGAACACTGAAGCTTTCTTT
CAWREQGNTEAFF
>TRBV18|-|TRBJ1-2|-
TGTGCCAGCTCACCACAGGGGGTTAACTATGGCTACACCTTC
CASSPQGVNYGYTF
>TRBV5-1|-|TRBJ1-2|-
TGCGCCAGCAGCTGGGGGCAGGCCAACTATGGCTGCACCTTC
CASSWGQANYGCTF
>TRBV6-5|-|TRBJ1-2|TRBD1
TGTGCCAGCAGACCGTGGGACAGGGACTATGGCTACACCTTC
CASRPWDRDYGYTF
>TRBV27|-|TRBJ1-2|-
TGTGCCAGCAGTCACTCTGAGCGGGACTATGGCTACACCTTC
CASSHSERDYGYTF
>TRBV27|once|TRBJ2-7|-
TGTGCCAGCAGTTCCGTTAGGAGAGTCTCCCACTACGAGCAGTACTTC
CASSSVRRVSHYEQYF
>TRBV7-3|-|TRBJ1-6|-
TGTGCCAGCAGCGCAACGGGGGACCAAAATTCACCCCTCCACTTT
CASSATGDQNSPLHF
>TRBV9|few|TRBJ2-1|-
TGTGCCAGCAGCGTAGTAGAGGGGGTGGGCTACAATGAGCAGTTCTTC
CASSVVEGVGYNEQFF
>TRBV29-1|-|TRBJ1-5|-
TGCAGCGTTGGTCCAGGGTTTGATCAGCCCCAGCATTTT
CSVGPGFDQPQHF
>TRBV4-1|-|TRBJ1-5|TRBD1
TGCGCCAGCAGCCAAGTGGCAGGGGGCTTGGGGAATCAGCCCCAGCATTTT
CASSQVAGGLGNQPQHF
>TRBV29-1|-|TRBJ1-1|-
TGCAGCGTTGAAGCGGCAGGGCGAGCTTTCTTT
CSVEAAGRAFF
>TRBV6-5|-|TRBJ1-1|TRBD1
TGTGCCAGCAGTGGACAGGTCTCGAACACTGAAGCTTTCTTT
CASSGQVSNTEAFF
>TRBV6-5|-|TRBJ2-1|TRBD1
TGTGCCAGTCGAGGACAGGGGGGCAATGAGCAGTTCTTC
CASRGQGGNEQFF
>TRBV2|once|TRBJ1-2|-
TGTGCCAGCGCCGAAGCACAGGGTTGGTATGGCTACACCTTC
CASAEAQGWYGYTF
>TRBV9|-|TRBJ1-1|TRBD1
TGTGCCAGCAGCGTAGTGACAGGGGGGAACACTGAAGCTTTCTTT
CASSVVTGGNTEAFF